This T cell receptor beta chain was recorded in a study of CD8+ T cells in alopecia areata. Study information: Administration of oral tofacitinib to treated patients was at 5 to 10 mg twice daily.

Sequencing used cDNA as its template, made by extracting RNA and reverse transcribing it. Method: immunoSEQ multiplex PCR; TCRdb's copy keeps in-frame clones and lacks some. The table includes 140,000 to 150,000 clones, about three fifths detected once. Per the germline V gene, CDR1 is SGHNT and CDR2 is YYREEE (reference sequence). This CDR3 has 16 amino acids. Trimming took off 2 bases at V and 2 bases at J, with 15 bases between the two ends. Points from the study as a whole: Higher clonality and more expanded CD8+ clones appeared in lesional than normal scalp.

About this clone: Its matching antigen is unknown.

This sample comprised CD4+ T cells sorted from blood, obtained at week 0. The chain is built from TRBV5-4 and TRBJ2-3; a possible D gene is TRBD1 (5 bases). This receptor was taken from a human donor with alopecia areata. The CDR3 reads CASSLRNTGVTDTQYF. Written as DNA, the CDR3 is TGTGCCAGCAGCTTACGGAACACAGGAGTCACAGATACGCAGTATTTT.